The 17 T cell receptor beta chains listed next were all sequenced from one sample in a study of a mutant IDH1 vaccine in newly diagnosed glioma. Specified time point: baseline, week 1 (first vaccination visit). Treatment of the sample: pre-vaccination baseline after standard-of-care therapy. Method: immunoSEQ multiplex PCR; TCRdb's copy keeps in-frame clones and lacks some. Found here are about 59,000 clones, about nine tenths of them singletons; the top ten hold roughly 2.5%. The input for sequencing was PBMCs, taken from a glioma patient treated with radiotherapy, temozolomide or both. These receptors were collected from a man in his fifties or sixties with glioma.

The chain recombines TRBV7-2 with TRBJ1-2, with a weak D call TRBD1 (6 bases). Germline CDR1 is SGHTA and CDR2 is FQGNSA. V was cut by 5 bases and J by 1 base, with 11 bases left in between. This CDR3 has 14 amino acids. The CDR3 nucleotides are TGTGCCAGCAGCCATGACAGGCTTAACTATGGCTACACCTTC. This gives the protein CASSHDRLNYGYTF. Drawing the rest from reference TRBV7-2 and TRBJ1-2, the complete variable domain is GAGVSQSPSNKVTEKGKDVELRCDPISGHTALYWYRQSLGQGLEFLIYFQGNSAPDKSGLPSDRFSAERTGGSVSTLTIQRTQQEDSAVYLCASSHDRLNYGYTFGSGTRLTVV.

This chain uses TRBV19 with TRBJ1-5; D not certain. The length of the CDR3 is 17 residues. The germline CDR1 and CDR2 sequences are LNHDA and SQIVND (reference sequence). The V gene lost 7 bases and the J gene lost 0 bases, with 19 bases spanning the gap. The CDR3 bases are TGTGCCAGTAACCCCCGGTGGGCGGGCAATAGCAATCAGCCCCAGCATTTT. It specifies CASNPRWAGNSNQPQHF.

This chain uses TRBV11-2 with TRBJ2-5, with TRBD2 matching 8 bases. The CDR3 contains 15 residues. The V segment lost 4 bases and the J segment 7 bases; nucleotides outside the gene matches: 11. Germline CDR1 reads SGHAT; CDR2 reads FQNNGV. DNA of the CDR3: TGTGCCAGCAGCTCCCTCCGGGATAGCGGGACGACCCAGTACTTC. Translating it yields CASSSLRDSGTTQYF.

The chain employs TRBV5-1 and TRBJ2-1; no firm D call. V was cut by 0 bases and J by 0 bases, with 10 bases left in between. From germline, CDR1 is SGHRS and CDR2 YFSETQ. The CDR3 consists of 16 residues. CDR3 sequence reads: CASSLEGHFSYNEQFF. The CDR3 DNA is TGCGCCAGCAGCTTGGAGGGTCATTTCTCCTACAATGAGCAGTTCTTC.

The V gene is TRBV5-6, the J gene TRBJ1-1; 8 nucleotides agree with TRBD1. The CDR3 length is 14 residues. Per the germline V gene, CDR1 is SGHDT and CDR2 is YYEEEE. With 4 bases clipped from V and 4 bases from J, the junction kept 6 bases outside the gene matches. The CDR3 is CASSGRGLGTEAFF. Written as DNA, the CDR3 is TGTGCCAGCAGCGGCAGGGGGCTAGGCACTGAAGCTTTCTTT.

This clone was seen once. This chain links TRBV7-8 with TRBJ2-1; TRBD2 matches at 8 bases. CDR1 and CDR2 from the germline V gene are SGHVS and FQNEAQ. The CDR3 is 13 residues long. Germline trimming cut 5 bases from V and 6 bases from J; bases unmatched to any gene: 3. CDR3 sequence (DNA): TGTGCCAGCAGCATGGGACTAGGCAATGAGCAGTTCTTC. This translates into CASSMGLGNEQFF.

This clone was seen only a few times. The rearrangement links TRBV4-1 to TRBJ2-3; tentative D call: TRBD1 (5 bases). V was trimmed by 4 bases and J by 0 bases, leaving 8 bases between them. The germline gives CDR1 MGHRA, CDR2 YSYEKL. This CDR3 contains 14 residues. The CDR3 nucleotides are TGCGCCAGCAGCCGGCAGGGTAGCACAGATACGCAGTATTTT. As protein: CASSRQGSTDTQYF.

This chain connects TRBV27 to TRBJ1-2; D is unresolved. From germline, CDR1 is MNHEY and CDR2 SMNVEV (reference sequence). The CDR3 consists of 15 residues. Trimming took off 3 bases at V and 4 bases at J, with 15 bases between the two ends. Here the CDR3 DNA reads TGTGCCAGCAGTTTTAAGACGGACGGATTCTATGGCTACACCTTC. It is translated as CASSFKTDGFYGYTF.

The chain recombines TRBV4-1 with TRBJ1-1; no firm D call. The germline V gene encodes CDR1 MGHRA and CDR2 YSYEKL. The CDR3 has 12 residues. Trimming shortened V by 8 bases and J by 7 bases, and 14 bases separated the two germline ends. CDR3 amino acids: CASGYRVGEAFF. The CDR3 region has the DNA TGCGCCAGCGGCTACCGTGTCGGTGAAGCTTTCTTT.

The rearrangement links TRBV19 to TRBJ1-1; 8 bases line up with TRBD1. This CDR3 spans 18 amino acids. The junction had 12 bases not matched to a gene; V was cut back by 0 bases and J by 3 bases. From germline, CDR1 is LNHDA and CDR2 SQIVND (reference sequence). CDR3 DNA sequence: TGTGCCAGTAGTATAGAGTCCCCAGACGAGGACAGGGACACTGAAGCTTTCTTT. Its protein product is CASSIESPDEDRDTEAFF.

The V gene is TRBV6-1, the J gene TRBJ2-6, with unresolved D. The ends were cut back, 1 base at V and 0 bases at J, with 4 bases in the middle. The CDR3 loop spans 15 amino acids. Germline V gene lookup returns CDR1 MNHNS and CDR2 SASEGT. For the CDR3, the DNA is TGTGCCAGCAGTGAAGGGGGCTCTGGGGCCAACGTCCTGACTTTC. It codes for CASSEGGSGANVLTF.

The J gene is TRBJ1-3, the V gene TRBV4-3, with a weak D call TRBD1 (5 bases). CDR1 is LGHNA and CDR2 is YSLEER in the germline V gene. Trimming took off 0 bases at V and 0 bases at J, with 15 bases between the two ends. The CDR3 has 18 residues. The CDR3 protein is CASSQERYQGISGNTIYF. The CDR3 DNA is TGCGCCAGCAGCCAAGAACGGTATCAGGGTATCTCTGGAAACACCATATATTTT.

The gene calls are TRBV2 and TRBJ1-2; TRBD1 matches at 7 bases. In germline, CDR1 is SNHLY, CDR2 FYNNEI. V lost 2 bases, J lost 4 bases, and 4 bases stayed unmatched. The CDR3 consists of 14 residues. Written as DNA, the CDR3 is TGTGCCAGCAGTGAATTGACAGGGAGCTATGGCTACACCTTC. This gives the protein CASSELTGSYGYTF.

This sequence joins TRBV18 and TRBJ2-1, with a possible D match to TRBD2 (7 bases). The CDR3 runs 12 residues. With 2 bases removed from V and 15 bases from J, the gap between germline ends came to 14 bases. The germline V gene has CDR1 KGHSH and CDR2 LQKENI. Written as DNA, the CDR3 is TGTGCCAGCTCACCAATGACGGGGGGCGGGTTCTTC. Translated, it gives CASSPMTGGGFF.

The rearrangement links TRBV19 to TRBJ1-1; weak D call: TRBD1 (5 bases). This CDR3 has 15 amino acids. Deletions cut 10 bases from V and 4 bases from J, with 22 bases between. CDR1 LNHDA and CDR2 SQIVND come from the germline V gene (reference sequence). The CDR3 DNA is TGTGCCACTATTCCCCCCCATGGGGGTCTCACTGAAGCTTTCTTT. Protein: CATIPPHGGLTEAFF.

The chain links TRBV27 to TRBJ1-1, with D possibly being TRBD1 (6 bases). The CDR3 consists of 12 residues. Trimming removed 8 bases at V and 1 base at J, with 8 bases between. Germline lookup yields CDR1 MNHEY and CDR2 SMNVEV (reference sequence). The CDR3 loop reads CASGGSNTEAFF. The CDR3 DNA reads as TGTGCCAGCGGGGGCTCGAACACTGAAGCTTTCTTT.

The V call is TRBV6-6, the J call TRBJ1-3, with D unclear. Trimming pared 2 bases from V and 4 bases from J, leaving 9 bases between. CDR1 and CDR2 (germline): MNHNY, SVGAGI (reference sequence). This CDR3 region has 14 residues. CDR3 amino acids: CASSYAPEGNTIYF. CDR3 DNA sequence: TGTGCCAGCAGTTACGCGCCGGAGGGAAACACCATATATTTT.